Listed below are T cell receptor beta chains from one sample, sequenced in a study of blood T cell repertoires in COVID-19. Data came from immunoSEQ multiplex PCR; TCRdb stores just in-frame clones and leaves some out. This table holds some 200,000 clones, 75% to 80% found once. Specimen: peripheral blood. Receptor source: a woman between 45 and 65 years old with active or convalescent COVID-19. CDR3s include the opening cysteine and the closing phenylalanine or tryptophan. D genes are given only for firm matches. Clone size is not always given. Where it is, it says once, few, many or a class for expanded clones.

TRBV2	NA	TRBD1	TRBJ1-4	TGTGCCAGCACCCCGGACAGGGGGGCGCGTGAAAAACTGTTTTTT	CASTPDRGAREKLFF
TRBV7-2	NA	NA	TRBJ2-5	TGTGCCAGCAGCTTCCGCGGGTCAGTCCAAGAGACCCAGTACTTC	CASSFRGSVQETQYF
TRBV7-2	NA	TRBD1	TRBJ1-6	TGTGCCAGCAGCTTAAAGACAGGGAACTCACCCCTCCACTTT	CASSLKTGNSPLHF
TRBV6-1	NA	NA	TRBJ2-7	TGTGCCAGCAGTGAACCTCGGACAGCCTACGAGCAGTACTTC	CASSEPRTAYEQYF
TRBV5-4	NA	TRBD2	TRBJ2-1	TGTGCCAGCAGCCCGAGCGGGATCCCCTACAATGAGCAGTTCTTC	CASSPSGIPYNEQFF
TRBV5-8	NA	NA	TRBJ2-7	TGTGCCAGCAGCTTGTTAGGACGACAGCTCTACGAGCAGTACTTC	CASSLLGRQLYEQYF
TRBV7-3	NA	TRBD2	TRBJ2-3	TGTGCCAGCAGCTTAAGAGCGGGGAGCACAGATACGCAGTATTTT	CASSLRAGSTDTQYF
TRBV19	NA	NA	TRBJ1-2	TGTGCCAGTAGTAAACTCCTCGGACAGTCTAACTATGGCTACACCTTC	CASSKLLGQSNYGYTF
TRBV11-2	NA	NA	TRBJ2-1	TGTGCCAGCAGCTTAGATCGGTCTAGCGTCGAGTTCTTC	CASSLDRSSVEFF
TRBV24-1	NA	TRBD1	TRBJ2-1	TGTGCCACCAGTGATCCGACTGGACAGGGGCGGTTCAATGAGCAGTTCTTC	CATSDPTGQGRFNEQFF
TRBV19	few	NA	TRBJ2-7	TGTGCCAGTAGTAGATCCGGGACACCAGGATCCCACGAGCAGTACTTC	CASSRSGTPGSHEQYF
TRBV28	NA	TRBD1	TRBJ2-1	TGTGCCAGCAGTCCCTGGACAGGGCCATCCAATGAGCAGTTCTTC	CASSPWTGPSNEQFF
TRBV5-1	once	NA	TRBJ1-5	TGCGCCAGCAGCTTGTCAGGTTATAGCAATCAGCCCCAGCATTTT	CASSLSGYSNQPQHF
TRBV7-6	NA	TRBD2	TRBJ2-1	TGTGCCAGCAGTCGGGGGTGGACTAGCGGCTACAATGAGCAGTTCTTC	CASSRGWTSGYNEQFF
TRBV27	NA	NA	TRBJ2-7	TGTGCCAGCAGTCCCAAGTCTACGAGGGCCCACGAGCAGTACTTC	CASSPKSTRAHEQYF
TRBV19	NA	NA	TRBJ1-2	TGTGCCAGTAGGACTGACGGCAGCTATGGCTACACCTTC	CASRTDGSYGYTF
TRBV27	NA	TRBD2	TRBJ2-1	TGTGCCAGCAGTGCCCCTAGCGGGAGGGTTAATGAGCAGTTCTTC	CASSAPSGRVNEQFF
TRBV4-2	NA	TRBD2	TRBJ2-7	TGTGCCAGCAGCAAAGGACTAGCGGGAGGGGGATACGAGCAGTACTTC	CASSKGLAGGGYEQYF
TRBV4-2	NA	TRBD1	TRBJ1-6	TGTGCCAGCACCTCAAGGGGACAGGCGAGCTCCTATAATTCACCCCTCCACTTT	CASTSRGQASSYNSPLHF
TRBV30	NA	NA	TRBJ1-2	TGTGCCTGGAGTCTCGGTAACTATGGCTACACCTTC	CAWSLGNYGYTF
TRBV11-2	NA	TRBD2	TRBJ2-1	TGTGCCAGCAGCTCCCTCCGGGGGGACTCCTACAATGAGCAGTTCTTC	CASSSLRGDSYNEQFF
TRBV20-1	NA	NA	TRBJ1-1	TGCAGTGCTAGTGAAGTGGGGGGATTGAAGGACACTGAAGCTTTCTTT	CSASEVGGLKDTEAFF
TRBV30	NA	TRBD1	TRBJ1-6	TGTGCCTGGAGTTTCCGGGACAGATTTAGGGATTCACCCCTCCACTTT	CAWSFRDRFRDSPLHF
TRBV25-1	NA	TRBD1	TRBJ1-2	TGTGCCAGCGGTCCCGACAGGGCGTCCCTCTTGGGCTACACCTTC	CASGPDRASLLGYTF
TRBV2	few	TRBD2	TRBJ2-7	TGTGCCAGCAGTTGGACTAGCGGGGGCCGGAGCTCCTACGAGCAGTACTTC	CASSWTSGGRSSYEQYF
TRBV10-3	NA	NA	TRBJ2-2	TGTGCCATCAGTGAGTTTTCCGGGGGGCCGAACACCGGGGAGCTGTTTTTT	CAISEFSGGPNTGELFF
TRBV27	NA	TRBD1	TRBJ1-6	TGTGCCAGCACCCATCTAGGGGACAGGGCGGCACCCCTCCACTTT	CASTHLGDRAAPLHF
TRBV7-9	NA	NA	TRBJ2-7	TGTGCCAGCAGCTCGACGCTAGACCCCTACGAGCAGTACTTC	CASSSTLDPYEQYF
TRBV7-3	NA	TRBD2	TRBJ2-7	TGTGCCAGCAGCTTTGAGGGCCGGGGAGGGGAGCAGTACTTC	CASSFEGRGGEQYF
TRBV24-1	NA	TRBD2	TRBJ2-7	TGTGCCACCAGTGACCCGCGTAGCGGGAGGGCCGGCGAGCAGTACTTC	CATSDPRSGRAGEQYF
TRBV6-5	NA	TRBD1	TRBJ2-4	TGTGCCAGCAGTCCCAGAGACAGGGTCCTGCACTTC	CASSPRDRVLHF
TRBV7-2	NA	NA	TRBJ2-3	TGTGCCAGCAGCTTAGGCGGCAGGGGCTTCACAGATACGCAGTATTTT	CASSLGGRGFTDTQYF
TRBV19	NA	TRBD1	TRBJ2-7	TGTGCCAGTAGTACGGACAGGGGACACGAGCAGTACTTC	CASSTDRGHEQYF
TRBV4-3	NA	TRBD1	TRBJ1-2	TGCGCCAGCAGCCGGACAGGTTATGGCTACACCTTC	CASSRTGYGYTF
TRBV9	NA	TRBD1	TRBJ1-2	TGTGCCAGCAGCCTCCGGCCGGACAGGGGAGAGGGCTACACCTTC	CASSLRPDRGEGYTF
TRBV7-2	NA	NA	TRBJ2-1	TGTGCCAGCAGCTCCCAGGGGGGAGTCTACAATGAGCAGTTCTTC	CASSSQGGVYNEQFF
TRBV7-3	once	TRBD2	TRBJ2-1	TGTGCCAGCAGCTTAACTAGGGCTAGCGGAAACAATGAGCAGTTCTTC	CASSLTRASGNNEQFF
TRBV4-3	NA	TRBD2	TRBJ2-7	TGCGCCAGCAGCCAAGATTTGGCGGGAGGCTCCTACGAGCAGTACTTC	CASSQDLAGGSYEQYF
TRBV29-1	few	TRBD1	TRBJ1-1	TGCAGCGTTGAAGATGTCGGGACAGGGACGTCGGCGTCTGAAGCTTTCTTT	CSVEDVGTGTSASEAFF
TRBV5-6	NA	TRBD1	TRBJ2-1	TGTGCCAGCAGCTTGGAGACAGGGATCTCCTACAATGAGCAGTTCTTC	CASSLETGISYNEQFF
TRBV5-1	NA	NA	TRBJ2-1	TGCGCCAGCAGCTTGGGGGCGGGACAGACTTACAATGAGCAGTTCTTC	CASSLGAGQTYNEQFF
TRBV19	once	NA	TRBJ1-6	TGTGCCAGTAGGGACGGGAGGGCAGCGAATTCACCCCTCCACTTT	CASRDGRAANSPLHF
TRBV5-6	NA	TRBD1	TRBJ2-5	TGTGCCAGCAGCCGATCCGGGACAGGGGGCTTAGAGACCCAGTACTTC	CASSRSGTGGLETQYF
TRBV7-7	NA	TRBD2	TRBJ2-1	TGTGCCAGCAGCTTAGGGACTAGCGGGGCTCAGTTCTTC	CASSLGTSGAQFF
TRBV28	NA	TRBD1	TRBJ1-4	TGTGCCAGCAGTTTAGGGACAGGGGGGGGTGAAAAACTGTTTTTT	CASSLGTGGGEKLFF
TRBV7-9	NA	NA	TRBJ2-7	TGTGCCAGCAGCTTATCCGGCGAGCAGTACTTC	CASSLSGEQYF
TRBV12-3/TRBV12-4	once	NA	TRBJ2-5	TGTGCCAGCAGTTTAAGTACTGTTGAGACCCAGTACTTC	CASSLSTVETQYF
TRBV6-6	few	TRBD1	TRBJ1-1	TGTGCCAGCAGACGCTGGGACAGACTCGAAGCTTTCTTT	CASRRWDRLEAFF
TRBV10-3	NA	NA	TRBJ2-3	TGTGCCGCCAGCGAGGGGGGGGTCGGTGGGGATACGCAGTATTTT	CAASEGGVGGDTQYF
TRBV24-1	NA	NA	TRBJ1-4	TGTGCCACCAGTGACCAGGGAGAAAAACTGTTTTTT	CATSDQGEKLFF
TRBV20-1	NA	NA	TRBJ1-4	TGCAGTGCTAGTCGGGTCACTAATGAAAAACTGTTTTTT	CSASRVTNEKLFF
TRBV11-2	NA	NA	TRBJ1-2	TGTGCCAGCAGCTTAGCGGGTGGGAGGATCTATGGCTACACCTTC	CASSLAGGRIYGYTF
TRBV7-9	NA	TRBD1	TRBJ2-3	TGTGCCAGCAGCTTAAACCGGGACAGGCAGTATTTT	CASSLNRDRQYF
TRBV19	NA	TRBD1	TRBJ2-7	TGTGCCAGTAGGCGGACAGGGCTTCAGGAGCAGTACTTC	CASRRTGLQEQYF
TRBV4-3	few	TRBD1	TRBJ1-2	TGCGCCAGCAGCCAATTACAGGGGGGCTCTAGGTATGGCTACACCTTC	CASSQLQGGSRYGYTF
TRBV6-5	NA	NA	TRBJ1-1	TGTGCCAGCAGTTACTCAGGGCAGGGATGGACTGAAGCTTTCTTT	CASSYSGQGWTEAFF
TRBV20-1	NA	NA	TRBJ1-1	TGCAGTGTTCCCAACCGAGATGAAGCTTTCTTT	CSVPNRDEAFF